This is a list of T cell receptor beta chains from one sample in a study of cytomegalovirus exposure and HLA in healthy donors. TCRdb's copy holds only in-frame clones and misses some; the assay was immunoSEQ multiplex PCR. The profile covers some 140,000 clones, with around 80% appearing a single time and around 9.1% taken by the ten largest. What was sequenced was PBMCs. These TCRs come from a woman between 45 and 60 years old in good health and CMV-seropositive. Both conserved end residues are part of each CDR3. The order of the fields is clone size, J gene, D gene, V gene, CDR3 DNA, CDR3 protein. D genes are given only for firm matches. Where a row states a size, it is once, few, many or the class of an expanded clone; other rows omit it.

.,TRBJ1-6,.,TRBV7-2,TGTGCCAGCAGCTCGAAACAGGGCACGAATTCACCCCTCCACTTT,CASSSKQGTNSPLHF
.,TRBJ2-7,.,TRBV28,TGTGCCAGCAGTTCGAAGGTTTCGGGTTACCGGGGCTACGAGCAGTACTTC,CASSSKVSGYRGYEQYF
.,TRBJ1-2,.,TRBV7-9,TGTGCCAGCAGCCTTGGGACTCCCTATGGCTACACCTTC,CASSLGTPYGYTF
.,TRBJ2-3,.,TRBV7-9,TGTGCCAGCCTAGATGGGCTGGGGGGATACACAGATACGCAGTATTTT,CASLDGLGGYTDTQYF
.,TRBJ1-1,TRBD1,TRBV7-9,TGTGCCAGCAGAGCAAAGGGGGCAGACACTGAAGCTTTCTTT,CASRAKGADTEAFF
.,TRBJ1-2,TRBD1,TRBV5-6,TGTGCCAGCAGCTTGGGGGACAGGGAATATGGCTACACCTTC,CASSLGDREYGYTF
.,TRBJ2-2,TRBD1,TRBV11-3,TGTGCCAGCAGCCCCCACAGGGGGGAGAACGGGGAGCTGTTTTTT,CASSPHRGENGELFF
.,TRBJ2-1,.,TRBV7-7,TGTGCTAGCAGCCCAGGGACACCCTCCTACAATGAGCAGTTCTTC,CASSPGTPSYNEQFF
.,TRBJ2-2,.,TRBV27,TGTGCCAGCAGTTTCCGTCTATACACCGGGGAGCTGTTTTTT,CASSFRLYTGELFF
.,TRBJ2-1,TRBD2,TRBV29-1,TGCAGCGTTGAAGACCGACTAGCGGGGGACTACTACAATGAGCAGTTCTTC,CSVEDRLAGDYYNEQFF
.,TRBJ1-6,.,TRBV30,TGTGCCTGGAGTTTAGGACAACCAGAGTCACCCCTCCACTTT,CAWSLGQPESPLHF
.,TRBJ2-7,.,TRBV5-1,TGCGCCAGCAGCTTGGCAGTAGGGGTCTCCTACGAGCAGTACTTC,CASSLAVGVSYEQYF
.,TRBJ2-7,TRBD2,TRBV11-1,TGTGCCAGCAGCTTAGCGCCGGGGGGGACCTACGAGCAGTACTTC,CASSLAPGGTYEQYF
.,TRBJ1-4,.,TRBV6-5,TGTGCCAGCAGTCTTACGGGGTTAGCTAATGAAAAACTGTTTTTT,CASSLTGLANEKLFF
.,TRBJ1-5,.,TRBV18,TGTGCCAGCTCACCAAGGTTGGAGGGTGGCAATCAGCCCCAGCATTTT,CASSPRLEGGNQPQHF
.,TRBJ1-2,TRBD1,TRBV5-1,TGCGCCAGCAGCAACCCGTTCACAGGACAGGGGGCGGGGTATGGCTACACCTTC,CASSNPFTGQGAGYGYTF
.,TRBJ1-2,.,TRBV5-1,TGCGCCAGCAGCTTCGACAGTTCCTATGGCTACACCTTC,CASSFDSSYGYTF
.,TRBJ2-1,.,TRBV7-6,TGTGCCAGCAGCTTAGGGGGGGGCCTCAGTGAGCAGTTCTTC,CASSLGGGLSEQFF
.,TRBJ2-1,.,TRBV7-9,TGTGCCAGCAGCTTAGGTTCCGGGTTCAATGAGCAGTTCTTC,CASSLGSGFNEQFF
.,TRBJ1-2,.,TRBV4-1,TGCGCCAGCAGCCAAGCTCTGGACAGTACTATTGATGGCTACACCTTC,CASSQALDSTIDGYTF
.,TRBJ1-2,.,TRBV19,TGTGCCAGTAGTGTGGGCAGGAGGGACGGCTACACCTTC,CASSVGRRDGYTF
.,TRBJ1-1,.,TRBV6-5,TGTGCCAGCAGTTTCCAGGAGAACACTGAAGCTTTCTTT,CASSFQENTEAFF
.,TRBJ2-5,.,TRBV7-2,TGTGCCAGCAGCCCCCAGAAGGAGACCCAGTACTTC,CASSPQKETQYF
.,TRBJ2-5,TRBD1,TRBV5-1,TGCGCCAGCAGTTTTCAGGACAGGGAAGAGACCCAGTACTTC,CASSFQDREETQYF
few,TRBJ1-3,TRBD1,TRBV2,TGTGCCAGCAGTGGACAGGGTCAGGGAAACACCATATATTTT,CASSGQGQGNTIYF
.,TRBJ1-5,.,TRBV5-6,TGTGCCAGCAGCTTGTTCAGTTTTAGCAATCAGCCCCAGCATTTT,CASSLFSFSNQPQHF